This T cell receptor beta chain was sequenced in a study of T cell responses to AZD1222 COVID-19 vaccine. At the level of the study: Pooling was applied to second doses at about 4 or about 12 weeks. Study results and limitations: With dominance at 160-218 and 743-854, vaccine-associated CD4 TCRs spanned spike. Two AZD1222 administrations were followed by greater Spike-specific TCR breadth and depth. After the peak T cell response, and only then, were repertoires sampled.

This clone is a singleton in its sample. Its antigen is still unknown. The repertoire was sequenced with immunoSEQ multiplex PCR; TCRdb's copy has only in-frame clones and lacks some. The table lists more than 85,000 clones, around 87% of them singletons, with approximately 5% in the top ten. Germline lookup yields CDR1 MDHEN and CDR2 SYDVKM. The J segment lost 9 bases and the V segment lost 1 base, leaving 4 bases of the junction unmatched. The length of the CDR3 is 14 residues. This sample comprised peripheral blood, obtained on day 0 of AZD1222 vaccination. The chain links TRBV28 to TRBJ2-1, with 9 nucleotides matching TRBD2. The clonotype was recovered from an adult in good health. The CDR3 loop reads CASSLYGTSSEQFF. CDR3 DNA: TGTGCCAGCAGTTTATATGGGACTAGCAGTGAGCAGTTCTTC.